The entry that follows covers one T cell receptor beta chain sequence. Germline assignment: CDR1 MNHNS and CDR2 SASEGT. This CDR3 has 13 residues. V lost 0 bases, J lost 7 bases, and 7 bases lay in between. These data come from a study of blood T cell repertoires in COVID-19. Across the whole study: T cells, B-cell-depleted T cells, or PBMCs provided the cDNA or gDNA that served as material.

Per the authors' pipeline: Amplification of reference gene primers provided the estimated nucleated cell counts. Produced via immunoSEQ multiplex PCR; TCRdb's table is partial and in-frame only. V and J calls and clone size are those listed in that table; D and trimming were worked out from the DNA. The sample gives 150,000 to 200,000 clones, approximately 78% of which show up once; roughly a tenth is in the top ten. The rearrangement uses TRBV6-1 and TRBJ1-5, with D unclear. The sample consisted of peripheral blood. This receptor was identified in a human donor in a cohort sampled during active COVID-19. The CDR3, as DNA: TGTGCCAGCAGTGAAGCGCTAAAACAGCCCCAGCATTTT. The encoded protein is CASSEALKQPQHF.